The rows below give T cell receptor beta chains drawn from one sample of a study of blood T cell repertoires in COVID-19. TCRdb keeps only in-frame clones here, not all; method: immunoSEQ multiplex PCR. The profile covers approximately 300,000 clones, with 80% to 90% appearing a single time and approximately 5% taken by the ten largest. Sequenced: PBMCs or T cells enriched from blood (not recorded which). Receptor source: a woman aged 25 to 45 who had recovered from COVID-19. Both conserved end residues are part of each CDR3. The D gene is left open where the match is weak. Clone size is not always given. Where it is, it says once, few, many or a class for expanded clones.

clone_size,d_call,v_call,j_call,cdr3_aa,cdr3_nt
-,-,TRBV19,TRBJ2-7,CASSPQGRRREQYF,TGTGCCAGTAGTCCCCAGGGTAGACGTAGGGAGCAGTACTTC
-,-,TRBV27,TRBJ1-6,CASADHRDGSPLHF,TGTGCCAGCGCCGACCACAGGGACGGTTCACCCCTCCACTTT
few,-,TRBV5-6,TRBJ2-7,CASSFTRGREQYF,TGTGCCAGCAGCTTTACCAGGGGCAGAGAGCAGTACTTC
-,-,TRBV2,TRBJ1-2,CASSADRDYGYTF,TGTGCCAGCAGTGCCGACAGAGACTATGGCTACACCTTC
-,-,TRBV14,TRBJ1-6,CASSLSTGGYSPLHF,TGTGCCAGCAGCCTATCGACAGGTGGATATTCACCCCTCCACTTT
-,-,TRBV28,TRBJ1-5,CASTFISNQPQHF,TGTGCCAGCACCTTTATTAGCAATCAGCCCCAGCATTTT
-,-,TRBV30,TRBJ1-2,CAWSVTLGYGYTF,TGTGCCTGGAGTGTCACCCTAGGATATGGCTACACCTTC
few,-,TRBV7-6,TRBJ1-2,CASSLALGQYGYTF,TGTGCCAGCAGCTTAGCGCTGGGGCAATATGGCTACACCTTC
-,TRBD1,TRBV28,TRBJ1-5,CASRGQGEQPQHF,TGTGCCAGCAGGGGACAGGGCGAGCAACCCCAGCATTTT
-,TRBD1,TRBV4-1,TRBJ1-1,CASSPRTGPQDTEAFF,TGCGCCAGCAGCCCGAGGACAGGGCCCCAGGACACTGAAGCTTTCTTT
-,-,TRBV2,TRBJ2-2,CASEGRVIAGELFF,TGTGCCAGCGAAGGCAGGGTAATCGCCGGGGAGCTGTTTTTT
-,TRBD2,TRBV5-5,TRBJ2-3,CASSAGLAGATDTQYF,TGTGCCAGCAGCGCGGGACTAGCGGGGGCCACAGATACGCAGTATTTT
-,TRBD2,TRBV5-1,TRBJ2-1,CASSWGMSSGGYNEQFF,TGCGCCAGCAGCTGGGGGATGTCTAGCGGGGGCTACAATGAGCAGTTCTTC
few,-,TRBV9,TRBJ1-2,CASSAHTGPDYGYTF,TGTGCCAGCAGCGCCCATACAGGGCCCGACTATGGCTACACCTTC
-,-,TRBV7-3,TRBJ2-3,CASSLSPTSATDTQYF,TGTGCCAGCAGCTTATCTCCTACCTCCGCCACAGATACGCAGTATTTT
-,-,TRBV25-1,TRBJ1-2,CASSGDGTPNYGYTF,TGTGCCAGCAGTGGCGACGGGACACCTAACTATGGCTACACCTTC
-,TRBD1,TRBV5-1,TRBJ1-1,CASSWLTGEGTEAFF,TGCGCCAGCAGCTGGTTGACAGGGGAGGGGACTGAAGCTTTCTTT
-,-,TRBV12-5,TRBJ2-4,CASGLDSQNIQYF,TGTGCTAGTGGACTGGACTCCCAAAACATTCAGTACTTC
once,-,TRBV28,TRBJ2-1,CASSLVRARDNEQFF,TGTGCCAGCAGTTTGGTCCGGGCGAGGGACAATGAGCAGTTCTTC
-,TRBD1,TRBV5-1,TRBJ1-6,CASSLGGTAAFHF,TGCGCCAGCAGCTTAGGCGGGACAGCAGCCTTCCACTTT
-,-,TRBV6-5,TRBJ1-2,CASSPPGGRDYGYTF,TGTGCCAGCAGTCCGCCGGGGGGCAGGGACTATGGCTACACCTTC
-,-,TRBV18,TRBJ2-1,CASSPSTNNEQFF,TGTGCCAGCTCACCGAGTACCAACAATGAGCAGTTCTTC
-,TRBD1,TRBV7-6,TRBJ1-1,CASRGRGPEAFF,TGTGCCAGCAGAGGAAGGGGGCCTGAAGCTTTCTTT
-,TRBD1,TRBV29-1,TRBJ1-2,CSVEVETTGTVYGYTF,TGCAGCGTTGAAGTCGAAACCACCGGGACAGTCTATGGCTACACCTTC